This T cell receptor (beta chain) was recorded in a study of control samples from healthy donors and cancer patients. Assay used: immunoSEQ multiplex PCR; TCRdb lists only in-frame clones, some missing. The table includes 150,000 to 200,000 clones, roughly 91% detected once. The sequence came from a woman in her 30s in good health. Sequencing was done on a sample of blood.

CDR3 region: CASSLGAGKETQYF. The CDR3, as DNA: TGTGCCAGCAGCTTAGGGGCAGGGAAAGAGACCCAGTACTTC. V and J are TRBV7-9 and TRBJ2-5, with D maybe TRBD1 (5 bases). Germline CDR1 and CDR2: SEHNR and FQNEAQ (reference sequence). CDR3 length equals 14 residues. V gave up 1 base and J gave up 3 bases, with 9 bases separating them. The whole variable domain, filled in from reference TRBV7-9 and TRBJ2-5, reads DTGVSQNPRHKITKRGQNVTFRCDPISEHNRLYWYRQTLGQGPEFLTYFQNEAQLEKSRLLSDRFSAERPKGSFSTLEIQRTEQGDSAMYLCASSLGAGKETQYFGPGTRLLVL.